Below, one TCR beta chain is given with its context. Sequence at one end of the junction differs from germline and may be a read error. This entry comes from a study of T cell changes during pregnancy in multiple sclerosis. The data were produced by immunoSEQ multiplex PCR, yet TCRdb's version contains in-frame clones alone and is incomplete. The sample includes roughly 80,000 clones, just over 90% of them seen just once. This receptor was taken from a female donor with multiple sclerosis, enrolled in a pregnancy study. Source: peripheral blood, taken in the second trimester of pregnancy.

In DNA, the CDR3 is TGTGCCAGCGGCTTAGAAGTAGAAGGAGCGGGGATAAACAATGAGCAGTTCTTC. Residues: CASGLEVEGAGINNEQFF. The chain uses TRBV11-2 and TRBJ2-1; 7 nucleotides match TRBD2. Germline V lookup: CDR1 SGHAT, CDR2 FQNNGV. This CDR3 is 18 amino acids long.